This T cell receptor (beta chain) came from a study of blood T cell repertoires in COVID-19. About the research overall: The United States, Italy and Spain provided the acute and convalescent COVID-19 samples. In each case, the material was cDNA or gDNA derived from T cells, B-cell-depleted T cells, or PBMCs.

The junction had 3 bases not matched to a gene; V was cut back by 6 bases and J by 8 bases. The CDR3 is 12 residues long. CDR1 is SNHLY and CDR2 is FYNNEI in the germline V gene. In the original processing: Amplification from reference gene primers served as the basis for estimated nucleated cell counts. The method was immunoSEQ multiplex PCR; TCRdb's version includes in-frame clones alone and lacks a portion of them. V, J and clone size derive from that table, while D and trimming were established from the DNA sequence. The data contain about 240,000 clones, 86% of them singletons. The age range of participants was about 18 to 100 years, with residence in about 25 US areas.

V gene TRBV2 combines with J gene TRBJ2-1; TRBD2 matches at 8 bases. The sequenced material came from PBMCs or T cells enriched from blood (not recorded which). This receptor was identified in a woman in her thirties or forties with acute COVID-19. The CDR3 coding sequence is TGTGCCAGCAGCGGGACTAGAGATGAGCAGTTCTTC. It translates to CASSGTRDEQFF.